Sequencing of this T cell receptor beta chain was carried out in a study of glioma-infiltrating T cells after dendritic cell vaccination. Selection required adequate fresh-frozen tumor tissue plus more than two years' survival data. The J segment lost 13 bases and the V segment lost 4 bases, leaving 12 bases of the junction unmatched. Germline CDR1 and CDR2: SGHRS and YFSETQ. The CDR3 sequence is 14 residues long. The immunoSEQ assay amplified TCRB CDR3 from up to about 2 ug DNA. Sequencing used immunoSEQ multiplex PCR; TCRdb keeps in-frame clones, though not all of them. The table includes under 5,000 clones, approximately 94% detected once.

The gene calls are TRBV5-1 and TRBJ2-1, with 9 bases matching TRBD2. Here the sequenced sample was blood, taken before dendritic cell vaccination. The sequence was obtained from a human donor with glioblastoma. The CDR3 is CASSPFLLAGVQFF. In DNA, the CDR3 is TGCGCCAGCAGCCCCTTCCTTTTAGCGGGAGTTCAGTTCTTC.